In this sample, the clone carrying this T cell receptor beta chain turned up once. These data are taken from a study of sequential checkpoint blockade in melanoma. Only in-frame clones appear in the TCRdb table, and some are missing; sequencing was by immunoSEQ multiplex PCR. The repertoire includes about 27,000 clones, roughly 73% of them detected once, and 22% sits in the top ten. The CDR3 covers 15 residues. Germline V lookup: CDR1 SGHDT, CDR2 YYEEEE. Treatment denoted: randomized to nivolumab then ipilimumab (arm A) or the reverse (arm B). From thawed PBMCs, live CD3+CD8+ cells negative for CD19 and CD56 were sorted.

The V call is TRBV5-6, the J call TRBJ2-5; TRBD1 might be the D (6 bases). The end of the DNA aligns better with TRBJ2-7, so the J call may be wrong. The source material was CD8+ T cells sorted from blood (inferred from file names), sampled from a patient given nivolumab and ipilimumab in sequence. The clonotype was recovered from a human donor with melanoma. The CDR3: CASSGKAGEPYEQYF. CDR3 DNA: TGTGCCAGCAGCGGGAAGGCAGGGGAGCCCTACGAGCAGTACTTC.